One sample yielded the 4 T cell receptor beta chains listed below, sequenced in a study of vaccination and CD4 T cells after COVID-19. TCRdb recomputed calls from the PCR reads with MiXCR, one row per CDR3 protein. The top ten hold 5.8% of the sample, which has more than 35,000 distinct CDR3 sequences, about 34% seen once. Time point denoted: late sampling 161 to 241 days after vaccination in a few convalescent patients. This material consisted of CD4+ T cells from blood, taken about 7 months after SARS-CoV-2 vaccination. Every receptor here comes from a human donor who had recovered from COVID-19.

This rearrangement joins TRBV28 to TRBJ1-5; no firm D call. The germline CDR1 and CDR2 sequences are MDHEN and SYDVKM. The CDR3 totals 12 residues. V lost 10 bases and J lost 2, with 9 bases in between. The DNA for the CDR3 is TGTGCCAACGGAGACGGCAATCAGCCCCAGCATTTT. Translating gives CANGDGNQPQHF.

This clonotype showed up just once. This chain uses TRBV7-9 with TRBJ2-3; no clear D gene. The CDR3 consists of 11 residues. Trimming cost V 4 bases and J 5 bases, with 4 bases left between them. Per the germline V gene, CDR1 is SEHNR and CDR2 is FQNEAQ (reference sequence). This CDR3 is CASSSEDTQYF. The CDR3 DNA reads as TGTGCCAGCAGCTCTGAAGATACGCAGTATTTT.

Written as DNA, the CDR3 is TGCAGTGCTAGTTATGGGACTAGCTTCGATGAGCAGTTCTTC. Translation gives CSASYGTSFDEQFF. J is TRBJ2-1 and V is TRBV20-1; the match to TRBD2 covers 9 bases. CDR3 length: 14 residues. J gave up 8 bases and V 3 bases, and 8 bases lay outside the gene matches. CDR1 DFQATT and CDR2 SNEGSKA come from the germline V gene (reference sequence).

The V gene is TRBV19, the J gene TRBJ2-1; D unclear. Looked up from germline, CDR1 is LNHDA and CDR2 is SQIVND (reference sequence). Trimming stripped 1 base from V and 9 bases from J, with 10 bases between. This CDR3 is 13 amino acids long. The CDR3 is CASSIGLWSEQFF. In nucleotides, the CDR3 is TGTGCCAGTAGTATAGGCCTATGGAGTGAGCAGTTCTTC.